This entry features one T cell receptor (beta chain) sequence. The sample belongs to a study of T cell repertoires in MIS-A myocarditis. CDR3 size: 18 residues. Germline CDR1 SGHDT, CDR2 YYEEEE. Trimming shortened V by 2 bases and J by 0 bases, and 15 bases separated the two germline ends. Measured with immunoSEQ multiplex PCR; TCRdb has only the in-frame clones, and not every one. The data hold about 15,000 clones, with around 69% observed a single time. The sequenced material came from left ventricle heart tissue obtained at autopsy. The J gene is TRBJ2-6, the V gene TRBV5-6; D is perhaps TRBD1 or TRBD2 (5 bases each). This clonotype originated in a man between 18 and 29 years old with fulminant myocarditis from multisystem inflammatory syndrome in adults (MIS-A) after COVID-19. CDR3 nucleotides: TGTGCCAGCAGCTTTTTTCGGGGCTTTCGCTCTGGGGCCAACGTCCTGACTTTC. It codes for CASSFFRGFRSGANVLTF.